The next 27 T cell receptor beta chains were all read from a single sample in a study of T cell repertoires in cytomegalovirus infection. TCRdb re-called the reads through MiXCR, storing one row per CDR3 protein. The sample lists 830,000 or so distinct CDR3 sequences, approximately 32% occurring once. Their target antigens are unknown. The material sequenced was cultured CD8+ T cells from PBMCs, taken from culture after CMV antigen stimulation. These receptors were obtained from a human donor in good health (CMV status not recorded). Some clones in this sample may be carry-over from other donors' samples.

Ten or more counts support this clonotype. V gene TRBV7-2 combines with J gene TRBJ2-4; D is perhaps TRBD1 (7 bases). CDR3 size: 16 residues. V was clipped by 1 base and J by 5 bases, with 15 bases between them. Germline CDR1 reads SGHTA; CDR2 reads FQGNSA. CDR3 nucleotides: TGTGCCAGCAGCTTAGGGAGGGGGACAGTCCAAAACATTCAGTACTTC. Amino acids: CASSLGRGTVQNIQYF. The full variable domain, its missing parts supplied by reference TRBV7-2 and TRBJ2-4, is GAGVSQSPSNKVTEKGKDVELRCDPISGHTALYWYRQSLGQGLEFLIYFQGNSAPDKSGLPSDRFSAERTGGSVSTLTIQRTQQEDSAVYLCASSLGRGTVQNIQYFGAGTRLSVL.

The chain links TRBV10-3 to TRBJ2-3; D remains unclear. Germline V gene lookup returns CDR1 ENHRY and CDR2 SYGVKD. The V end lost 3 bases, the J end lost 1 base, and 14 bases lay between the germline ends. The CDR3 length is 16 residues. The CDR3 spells CAISDGKGMGTDTQYF. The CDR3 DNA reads TGTGCCATCAGTGATGGTAAGGGTATGGGCACAGATACGCAGTATTTT.

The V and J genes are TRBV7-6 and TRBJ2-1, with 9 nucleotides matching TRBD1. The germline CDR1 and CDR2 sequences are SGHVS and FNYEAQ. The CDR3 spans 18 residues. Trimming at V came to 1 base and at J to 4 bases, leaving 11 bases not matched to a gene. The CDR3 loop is CASSLVGGQGMRYNEQFF. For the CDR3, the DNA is TGTGCCAGCAGCTTAGTAGGGGGACAGGGCATGAGGTACAATGAGCAGTTCTTC.

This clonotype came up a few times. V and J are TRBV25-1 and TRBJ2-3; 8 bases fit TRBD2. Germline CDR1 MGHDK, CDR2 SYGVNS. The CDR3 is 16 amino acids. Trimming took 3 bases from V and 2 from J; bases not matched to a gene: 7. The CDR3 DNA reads TGTGCCAGCAGTGACTTGGCGGGGGGTCTCACAGATACGCAGTATTTT. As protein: CASSDLAGGLTDTQYF.

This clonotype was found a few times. The CDR3 coding sequence is TGTGCCACCAACCCCGGACTAGCGGGGGCCACAGATACGCAGTATTTT. This sequence encodes CATNPGLAGATDTQYF. The chain recombines TRBV15 with TRBJ2-3, with 13 positions matching TRBD2. Germline V lookup: CDR1 LNHNV, CDR2 YYDKDF (reference sequence). Losses at the gene ends were 7 bases for V and 2 bases for J; bases not matched to a gene: 6. The CDR3 contains 16 residues.

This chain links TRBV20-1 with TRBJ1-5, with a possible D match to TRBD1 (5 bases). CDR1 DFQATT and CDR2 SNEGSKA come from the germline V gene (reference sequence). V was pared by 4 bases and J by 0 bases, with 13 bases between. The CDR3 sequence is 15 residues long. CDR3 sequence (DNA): TGCAGTGCTATTTCCTTGGGGGATAGCAATCAGCCCCAGCATTTT. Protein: CSAISLGDSNQPQHF.

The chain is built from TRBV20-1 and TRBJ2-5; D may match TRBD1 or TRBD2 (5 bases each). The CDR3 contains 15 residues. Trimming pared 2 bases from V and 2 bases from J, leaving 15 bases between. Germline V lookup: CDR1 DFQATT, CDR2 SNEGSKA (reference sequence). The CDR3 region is CSARSGTGPQETQYF. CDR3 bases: TGCAGTGCTAGAAGCGGAACAGGTCCACAAGAGACCCAGTACTTC.

In DNA, the CDR3 is TGTGCCAGCAGTTACGGGACAGCCGGAAACACCATATATTTT. As protein: CASSYGTAGNTIYF. The chain couples TRBV27 to TRBJ1-3; TRBD1 aligns across 7 bases. Germline CDR1 MNHEY, CDR2 SMNVEV (reference sequence). The V and J ends lost 4 bases and 4 bases, in that order; junction bases with no gene match: 4. The length of the CDR3 is 14 residues.

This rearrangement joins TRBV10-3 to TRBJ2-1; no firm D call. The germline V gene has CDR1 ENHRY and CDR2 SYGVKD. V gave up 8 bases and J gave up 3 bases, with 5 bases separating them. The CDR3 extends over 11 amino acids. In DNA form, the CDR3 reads TGTGCCATCGGAATCTACAATGAGCAGTTCTTC. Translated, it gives CAIGIYNEQFF.

The CDR3: CASSTPLLVPDRGNEKLFF. The CDR3 nucleotides are TGTGCCAGCAGTACCCCCCTACTCGTCCCCGACAGGGGCAATGAAAAACTGTTTTTT. The chain is built from TRBV28 and TRBJ1-4; 8 bases are shared with TRBD1. This CDR3 is built from 19 residues. V lost 5 bases to trimming and J lost 5 bases; unmatched junction nucleotides: 19. Germline CDR1 and CDR2: MDHEN and SYDVKM.

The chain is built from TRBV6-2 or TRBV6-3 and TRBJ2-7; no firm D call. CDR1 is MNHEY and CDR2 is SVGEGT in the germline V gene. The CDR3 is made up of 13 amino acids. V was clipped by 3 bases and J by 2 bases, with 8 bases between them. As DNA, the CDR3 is TGTGCCAGCAGTTATCTGGTGGCCTACGAGCAGTACGTC. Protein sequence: CASSYLVAYEQYV.

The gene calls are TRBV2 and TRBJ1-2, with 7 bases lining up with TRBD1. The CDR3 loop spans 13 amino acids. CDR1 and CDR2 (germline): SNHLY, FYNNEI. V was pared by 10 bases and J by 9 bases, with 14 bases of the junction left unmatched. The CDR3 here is CANFSTGRPSYTF. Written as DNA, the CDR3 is TGTGCCAACTTCTCGACAGGGAGGCCCAGCTACACCTTC.

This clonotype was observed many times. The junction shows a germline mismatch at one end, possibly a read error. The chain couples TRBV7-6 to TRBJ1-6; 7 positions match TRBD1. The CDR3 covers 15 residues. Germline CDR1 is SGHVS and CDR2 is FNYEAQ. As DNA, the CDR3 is TGTGCCAGCAGCCTAGCTACAGGGGTTAATTCACCCCTCCACTTT. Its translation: CASSLATGVNSPLHF.

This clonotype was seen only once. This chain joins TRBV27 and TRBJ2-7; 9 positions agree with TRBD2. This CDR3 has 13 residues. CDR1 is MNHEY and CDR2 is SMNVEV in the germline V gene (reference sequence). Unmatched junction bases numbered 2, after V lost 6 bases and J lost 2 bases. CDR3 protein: CASRGLATYEQYV. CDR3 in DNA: TGTGCCAGCAGGGGACTAGCAACCTACGAGCAGTACGTC.

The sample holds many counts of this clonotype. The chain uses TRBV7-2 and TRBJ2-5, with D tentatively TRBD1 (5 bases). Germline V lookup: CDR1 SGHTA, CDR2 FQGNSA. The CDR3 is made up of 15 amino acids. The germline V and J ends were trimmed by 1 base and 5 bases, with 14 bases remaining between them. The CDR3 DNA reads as TGTGCCAGCAGCTTAGTTGCGGCAGGGCGCGAGACCCAGTACTTC. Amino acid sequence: CASSLVAAGRETQYF.

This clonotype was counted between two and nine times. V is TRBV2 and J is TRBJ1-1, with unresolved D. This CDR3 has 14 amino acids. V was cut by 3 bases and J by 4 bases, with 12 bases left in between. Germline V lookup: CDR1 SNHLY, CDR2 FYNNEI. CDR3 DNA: TGTGCCAGCAGTGAGTCAGATGGAGGCACTGAAGCTTTCTTT. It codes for CASSESDGGTEAFF.

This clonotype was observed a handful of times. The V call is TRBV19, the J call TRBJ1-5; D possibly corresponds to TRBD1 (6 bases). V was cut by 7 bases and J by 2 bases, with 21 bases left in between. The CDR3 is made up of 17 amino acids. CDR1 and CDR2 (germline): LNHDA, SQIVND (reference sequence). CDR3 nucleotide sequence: TGTGCCAGTAATTCCTGGGGGGCGGGAAGAGGCAATCAGCCCCAGCATTTT. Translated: CASNSWGAGRGNQPQHF.

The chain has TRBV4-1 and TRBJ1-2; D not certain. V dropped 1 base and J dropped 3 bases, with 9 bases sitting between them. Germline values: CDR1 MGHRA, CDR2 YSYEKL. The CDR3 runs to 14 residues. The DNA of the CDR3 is TGCGCCAGCAGCCAAGCGGGCCCGGACTATGGCTACACCTTC. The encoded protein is CASSQAGPDYGYTF.

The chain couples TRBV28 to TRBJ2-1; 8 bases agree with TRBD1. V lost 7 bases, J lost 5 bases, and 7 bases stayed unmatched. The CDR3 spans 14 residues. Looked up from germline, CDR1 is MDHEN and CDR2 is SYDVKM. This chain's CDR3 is CASKRQGYNNEQFF. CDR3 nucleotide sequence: TGTGCCAGCAAAAGACAGGGGTATAACAATGAGCAGTTCTTC.

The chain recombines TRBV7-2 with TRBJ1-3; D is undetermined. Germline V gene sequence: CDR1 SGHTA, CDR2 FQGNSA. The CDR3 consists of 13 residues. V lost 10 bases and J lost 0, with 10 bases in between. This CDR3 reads CATTVFSGNTIYF. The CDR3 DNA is TGTGCCACGACGGTTTTCTCTGGAAACACCATATATTTT. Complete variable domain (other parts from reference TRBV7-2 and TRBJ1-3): GAGVSQSPSNKVTEKGKDVELRCDPISGHTALYWYRQSLGQGLEFLIYFQGNSAPDKSGLPSDRFSAERTGGSVSTLTIQRTQQEDSAVYLCATTVFSGNTIYFGEGSWLTVV.

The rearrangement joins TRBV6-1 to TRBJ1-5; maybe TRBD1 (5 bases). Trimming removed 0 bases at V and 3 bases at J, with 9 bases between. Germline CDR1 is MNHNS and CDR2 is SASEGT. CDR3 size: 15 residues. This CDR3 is CASSEAHRTNQPQHF. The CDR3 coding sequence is TGTGCCAGCAGTGAAGCCCACAGGACCAATCAGCCCCAGCATTTT.

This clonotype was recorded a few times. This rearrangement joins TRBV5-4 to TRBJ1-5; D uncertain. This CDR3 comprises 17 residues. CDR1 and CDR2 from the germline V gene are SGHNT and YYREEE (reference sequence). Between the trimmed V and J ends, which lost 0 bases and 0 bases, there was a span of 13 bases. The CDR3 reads CASSLVGQFNSNQPQHF. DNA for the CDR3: TGTGCCAGCAGCTTGGTGGGTCAGTTCAATAGCAATCAGCCCCAGCATTTT.

The chain's CDR3 is CASSYFTSARELFF. CDR3 nucleotides: TGTGCCAGCAGTTACTTCACTTCTGCTCGGGAGCTGTTTTTT. The chain employs TRBV6-1 and TRBJ2-2; D remains ambiguous. The CDR3 spans 14 residues. V lost 5 bases, J lost 9 bases, and 16 bases lay in between. The germline gives CDR1 MNHNS, CDR2 SASEGT.

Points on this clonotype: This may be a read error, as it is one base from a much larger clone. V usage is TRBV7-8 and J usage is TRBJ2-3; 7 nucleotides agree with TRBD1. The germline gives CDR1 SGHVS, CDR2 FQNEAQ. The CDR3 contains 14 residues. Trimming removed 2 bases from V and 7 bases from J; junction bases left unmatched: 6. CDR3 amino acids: CASSLYRGDHTQYF. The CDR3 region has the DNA TGTGCCAGCAGCTTATACAGGGGAGATCATACGCAGTATTTT.

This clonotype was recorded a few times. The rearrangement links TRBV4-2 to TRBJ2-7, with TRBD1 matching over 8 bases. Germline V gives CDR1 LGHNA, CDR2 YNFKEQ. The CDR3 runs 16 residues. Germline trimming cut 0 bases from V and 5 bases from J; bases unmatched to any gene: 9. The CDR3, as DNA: TGTGCCAGCAGCCAAGATCTCCGGGACAGGAGCCACGAGCAGTACTTC. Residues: CASSQDLRDRSHEQYF.

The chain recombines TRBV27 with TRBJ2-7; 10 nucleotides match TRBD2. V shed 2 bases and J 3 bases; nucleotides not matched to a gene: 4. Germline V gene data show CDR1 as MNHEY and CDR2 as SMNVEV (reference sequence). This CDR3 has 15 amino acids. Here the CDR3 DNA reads TGTGCCAGCAGTTTAGCTAGCGGGGGCTTCTACGAGCAGTACGTC. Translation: CASSLASGGFYEQYV.

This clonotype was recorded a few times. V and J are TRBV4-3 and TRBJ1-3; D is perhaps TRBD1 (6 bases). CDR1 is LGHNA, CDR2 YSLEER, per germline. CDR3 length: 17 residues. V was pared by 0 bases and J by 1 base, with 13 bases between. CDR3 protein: CASSQDGEGGSGNTIYF. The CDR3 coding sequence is TGCGCCAGCAGCCAAGATGGGGAGGGGGGATCTGGAAACACCATATATTTT.